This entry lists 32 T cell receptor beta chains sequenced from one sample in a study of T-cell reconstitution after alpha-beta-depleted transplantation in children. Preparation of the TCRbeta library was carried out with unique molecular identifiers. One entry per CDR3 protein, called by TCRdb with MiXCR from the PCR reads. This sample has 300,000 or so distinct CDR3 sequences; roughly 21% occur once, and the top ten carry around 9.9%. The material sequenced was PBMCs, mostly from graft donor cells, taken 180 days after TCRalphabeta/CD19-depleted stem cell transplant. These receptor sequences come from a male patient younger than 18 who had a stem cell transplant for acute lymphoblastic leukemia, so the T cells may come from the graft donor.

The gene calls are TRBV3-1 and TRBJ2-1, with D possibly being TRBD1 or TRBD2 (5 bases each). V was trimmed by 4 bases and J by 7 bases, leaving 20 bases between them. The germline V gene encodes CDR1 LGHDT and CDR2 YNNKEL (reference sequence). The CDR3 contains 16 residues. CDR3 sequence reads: CASSRQRYRWGNEQFF. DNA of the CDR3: TGTGCCAGCAGCCGCCAACGGTATCGGTGGGGGAATGAGCAGTTCTTC.

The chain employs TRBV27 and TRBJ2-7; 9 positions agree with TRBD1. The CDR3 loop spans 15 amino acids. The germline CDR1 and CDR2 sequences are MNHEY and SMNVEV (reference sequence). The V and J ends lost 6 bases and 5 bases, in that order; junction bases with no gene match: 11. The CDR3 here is CASRILGTGFDEQYF. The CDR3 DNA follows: TGTGCCAGCAGGATATTGGGGACAGGGTTCGACGAGCAGTACTTC.

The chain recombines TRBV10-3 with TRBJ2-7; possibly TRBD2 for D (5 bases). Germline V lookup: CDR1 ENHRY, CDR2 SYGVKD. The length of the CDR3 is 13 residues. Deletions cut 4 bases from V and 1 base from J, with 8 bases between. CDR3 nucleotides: TGTGCCATCAGTGGGAAGCGGTCCTACGAGCAGTACTTC. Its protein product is CAISGKRSYEQYF.

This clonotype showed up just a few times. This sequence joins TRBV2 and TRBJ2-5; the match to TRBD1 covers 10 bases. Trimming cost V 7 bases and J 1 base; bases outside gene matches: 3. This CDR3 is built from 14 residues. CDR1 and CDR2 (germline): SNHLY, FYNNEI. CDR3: CASMRDRGQETQYF. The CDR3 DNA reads TGTGCCAGCATGAGGGACAGGGGCCAAGAGACCCAGTACTTC.

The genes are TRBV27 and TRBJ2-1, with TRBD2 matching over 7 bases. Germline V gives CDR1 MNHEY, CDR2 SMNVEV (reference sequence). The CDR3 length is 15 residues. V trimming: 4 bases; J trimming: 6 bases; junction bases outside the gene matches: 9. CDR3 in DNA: TGTGCCAGCAGTTATGGCGGGAGCGGAATCAATGAGCAGTTCTTC. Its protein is CASSYGGSGINEQFF.

The CDR3 nucleotides read TGCAGTGCTTGGACAGGGGGTAATGAAAAACTGTTTTTT. This codes for CSAWTGGNEKLFF. The J gene is TRBJ1-4, the V gene TRBV20-1, with TRBD1 matching over 10 bases. Germline CDR1 and CDR2: DFQATT and SNEGSKA (reference sequence). V lost 5 bases and J lost 4; bases outside the gene matches: 1. This CDR3 is 13 amino acids long.

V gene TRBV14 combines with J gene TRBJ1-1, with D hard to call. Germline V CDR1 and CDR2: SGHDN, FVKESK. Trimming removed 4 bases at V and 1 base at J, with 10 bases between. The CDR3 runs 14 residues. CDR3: CASSPWVSNTEAFF. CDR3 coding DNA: TGTGCCAGCAGCCCCTGGGTATCGAACACTGAAGCTTTCTTT.

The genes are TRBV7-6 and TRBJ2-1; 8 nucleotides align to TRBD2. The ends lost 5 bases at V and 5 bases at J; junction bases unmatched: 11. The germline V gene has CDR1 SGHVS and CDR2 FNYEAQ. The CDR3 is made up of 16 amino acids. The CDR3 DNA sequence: TGTGCCAGCAGCCTCGTGGGAGCGGGAGTTAACAATGAGCAGTTCTTC. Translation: CASSLVGAGVNNEQFF.

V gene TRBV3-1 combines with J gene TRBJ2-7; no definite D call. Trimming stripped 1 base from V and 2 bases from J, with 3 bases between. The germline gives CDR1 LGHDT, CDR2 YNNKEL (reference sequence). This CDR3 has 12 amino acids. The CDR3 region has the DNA TGTGCCAGCAGCCAAGCGGCCTACGAGCAGTACTTC. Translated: CASSQAAYEQYF.

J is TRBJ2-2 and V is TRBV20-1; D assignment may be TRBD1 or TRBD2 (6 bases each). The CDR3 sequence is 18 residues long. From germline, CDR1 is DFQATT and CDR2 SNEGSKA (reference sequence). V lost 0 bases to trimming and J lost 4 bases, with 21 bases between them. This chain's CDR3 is CSARDMGRQGIGTGELFF. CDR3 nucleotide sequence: TGCAGTGCTAGAGATATGGGGAGGCAGGGGATAGGCACCGGGGAGCTGTTTTTT.

The CDR3 sequence: CASSSSTGELFF. CDR3 nucleotide sequence: TGTGCCAGCAGCTCTAGTACCGGGGAGCTGTTTTTT. The chain uses TRBV11-2 and TRBJ2-2; D is unclear. Germline lookup yields CDR1 SGHAT and CDR2 FQNNGV. The CDR3 is made up of 12 amino acids. Trimming took off 4 bases at V and 5 bases at J, with 5 bases between the two ends.

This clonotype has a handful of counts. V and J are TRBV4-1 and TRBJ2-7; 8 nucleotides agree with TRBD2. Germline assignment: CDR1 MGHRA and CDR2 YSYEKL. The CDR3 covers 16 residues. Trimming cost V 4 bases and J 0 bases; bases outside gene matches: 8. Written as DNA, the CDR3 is TGCGCCAGCAGCCTAGGTATCCTAGCGGGCTCCTACGAGCAGTACTTC. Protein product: CASSLGILAGSYEQYF.

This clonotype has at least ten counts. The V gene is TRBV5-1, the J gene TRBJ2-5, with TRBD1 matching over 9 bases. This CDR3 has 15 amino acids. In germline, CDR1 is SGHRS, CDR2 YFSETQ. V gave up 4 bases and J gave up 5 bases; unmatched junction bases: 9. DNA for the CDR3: TGCGCCAGCAGCCGCGCTGGGGACAGGGTGGAGACCCAGTACTTC. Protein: CASSRAGDRVETQYF.

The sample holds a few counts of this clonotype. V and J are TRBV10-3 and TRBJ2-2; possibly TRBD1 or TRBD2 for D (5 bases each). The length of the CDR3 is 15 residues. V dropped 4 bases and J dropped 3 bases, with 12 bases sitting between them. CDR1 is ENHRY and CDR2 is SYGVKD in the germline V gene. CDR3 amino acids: CAISGQGEDTGELFF. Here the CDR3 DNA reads TGTGCCATCAGTGGCCAGGGAGAGGACACCGGGGAGCTGTTTTTT.

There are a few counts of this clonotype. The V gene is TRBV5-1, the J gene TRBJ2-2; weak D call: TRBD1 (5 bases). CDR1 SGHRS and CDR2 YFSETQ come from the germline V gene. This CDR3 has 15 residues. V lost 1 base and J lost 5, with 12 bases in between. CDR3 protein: CASSLFQGGTGELFF. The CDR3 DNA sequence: TGCGCCAGCAGCTTGTTCCAGGGTGGAACCGGGGAGCTGTTTTTT.

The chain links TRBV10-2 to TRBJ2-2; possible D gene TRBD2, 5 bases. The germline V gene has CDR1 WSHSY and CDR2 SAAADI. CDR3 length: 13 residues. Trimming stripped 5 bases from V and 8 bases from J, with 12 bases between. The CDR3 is CASSRGLAGELFF. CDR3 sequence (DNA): TGCGCCAGCAGTCGGGGTCTGGCTGGGGAGCTGTTTTTT.

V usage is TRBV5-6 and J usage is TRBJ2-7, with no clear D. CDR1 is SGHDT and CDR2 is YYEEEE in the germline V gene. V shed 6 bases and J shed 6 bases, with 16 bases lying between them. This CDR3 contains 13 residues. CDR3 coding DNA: TGTGCCAGCAATCCCGGCCCATTAGCCGAGCAGTACTTC. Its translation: CASNPGPLAEQYF. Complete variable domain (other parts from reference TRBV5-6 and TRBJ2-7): DAGVTQSPTHLIKTRGQQVTLRCSPKSGHDTVSWYQQALGQGPQFIFQYYEEEERQRGNFPDRFSGHQFPNYSSELNVNALLLGDSALYLCASNPGPLAEQYFGPGTRLTVT.

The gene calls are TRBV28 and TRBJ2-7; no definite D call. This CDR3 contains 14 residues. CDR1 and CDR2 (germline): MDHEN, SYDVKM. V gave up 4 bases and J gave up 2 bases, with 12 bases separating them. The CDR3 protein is CASSSRLSPYEQYF. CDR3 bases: TGTGCCAGCAGTTCAAGACTGTCCCCCTACGAGCAGTACTTC.

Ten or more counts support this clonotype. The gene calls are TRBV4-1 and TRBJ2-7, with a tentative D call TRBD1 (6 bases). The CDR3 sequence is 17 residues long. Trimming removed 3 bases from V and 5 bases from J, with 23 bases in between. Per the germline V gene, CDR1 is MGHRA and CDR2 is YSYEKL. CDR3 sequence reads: CASSQPVLGPRGHEQYF. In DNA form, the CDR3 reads TGCGCCAGCAGCCAGCCCGTCCTTGGACCCAGGGGACACGAGCAGTACTTC.

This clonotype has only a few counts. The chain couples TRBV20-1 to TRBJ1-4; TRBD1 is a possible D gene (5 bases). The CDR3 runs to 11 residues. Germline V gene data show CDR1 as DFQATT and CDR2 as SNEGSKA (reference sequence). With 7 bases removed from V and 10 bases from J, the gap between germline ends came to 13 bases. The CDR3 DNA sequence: TGCAGTGGTAGTAGGGGTGGAAAACTGTTTTTT. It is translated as CSGSRGGKLFF.

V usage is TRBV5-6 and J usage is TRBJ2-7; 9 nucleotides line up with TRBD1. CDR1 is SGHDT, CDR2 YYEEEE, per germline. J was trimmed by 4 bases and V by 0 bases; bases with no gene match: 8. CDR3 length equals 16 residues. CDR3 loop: CASSLEQGAGLYEQYF. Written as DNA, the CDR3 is TGTGCCAGCAGCTTGGAACAGGGGGCCGGATTATACGAGCAGTACTTC.

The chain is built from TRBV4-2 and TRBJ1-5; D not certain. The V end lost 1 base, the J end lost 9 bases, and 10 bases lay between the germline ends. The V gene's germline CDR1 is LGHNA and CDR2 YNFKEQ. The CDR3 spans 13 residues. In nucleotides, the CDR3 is TGTGCCAGCAGCCAAGGGCTCCCCGGGCCCCAGCATTTT. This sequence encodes CASSQGLPGPQHF.

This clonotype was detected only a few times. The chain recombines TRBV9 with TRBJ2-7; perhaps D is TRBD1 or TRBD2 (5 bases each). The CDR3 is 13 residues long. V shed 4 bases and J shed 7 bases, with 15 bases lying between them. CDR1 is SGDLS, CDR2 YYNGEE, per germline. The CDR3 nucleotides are TGTGCCAGCAGCTTCCCCGGGACCCGGGAGCAGTACTTC. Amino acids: CASSFPGTREQYF. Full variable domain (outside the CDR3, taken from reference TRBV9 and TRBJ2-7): DSGVTQTPKHLITATGQRVTLRCSPRSGDLSVYWYQQSLDQGLQFLIQYYNGEERAKGNILERFSAQQFPDLHSELNLSSLELGDSALYFCASSFPGTREQYFGPGTRLTVT.

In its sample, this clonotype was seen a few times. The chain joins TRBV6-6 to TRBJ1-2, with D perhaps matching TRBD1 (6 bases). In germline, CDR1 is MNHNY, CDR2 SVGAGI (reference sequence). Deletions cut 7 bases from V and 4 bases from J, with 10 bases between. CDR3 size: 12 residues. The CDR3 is CASTQGGYGYTF. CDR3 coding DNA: TGTGCCAGCACCCAAGGGGGCTATGGCTACACCTTC.

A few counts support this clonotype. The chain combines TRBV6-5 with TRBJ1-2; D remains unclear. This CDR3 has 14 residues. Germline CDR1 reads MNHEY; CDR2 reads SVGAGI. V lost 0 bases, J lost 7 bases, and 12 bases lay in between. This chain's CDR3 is CASSYSPGVGGYTF. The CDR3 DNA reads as TGTGCCAGCAGTTACTCGCCAGGTGTGGGTGGCTACACCTTC.

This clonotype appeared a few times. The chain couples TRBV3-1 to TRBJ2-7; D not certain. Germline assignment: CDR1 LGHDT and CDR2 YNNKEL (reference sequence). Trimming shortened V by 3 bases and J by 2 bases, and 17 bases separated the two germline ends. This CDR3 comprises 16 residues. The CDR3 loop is CASSHSTLGKAYEQYF. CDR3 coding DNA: TGTGCCAGCAGCCACTCGACGTTGGGGAAAGCCTACGAGCAGTACTTC.

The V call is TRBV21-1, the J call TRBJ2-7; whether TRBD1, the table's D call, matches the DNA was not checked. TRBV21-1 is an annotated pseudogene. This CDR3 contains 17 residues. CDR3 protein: CASSIGATGWKKNEQYF. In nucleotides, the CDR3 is TGTGCCAGCAGCATCGGCGCGACAGGGTGGAAGAAAAACGAGCAGTACTTC.

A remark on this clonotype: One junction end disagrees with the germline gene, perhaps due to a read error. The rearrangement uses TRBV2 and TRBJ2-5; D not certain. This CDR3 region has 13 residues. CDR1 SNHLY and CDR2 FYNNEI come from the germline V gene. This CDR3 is CASSEGWGQTQYF. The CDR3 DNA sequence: TGTGCCAGCAGTGAAGGGTGGGGTCAGACCCAGTACTTT.

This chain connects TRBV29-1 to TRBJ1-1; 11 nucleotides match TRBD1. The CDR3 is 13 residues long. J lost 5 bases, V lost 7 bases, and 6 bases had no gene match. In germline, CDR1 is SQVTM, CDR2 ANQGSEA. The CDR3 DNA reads TGCAGCGCATCCGGGACAGGGGGTACTGAAGCTTTCTTT. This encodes CSASGTGGTEAFF. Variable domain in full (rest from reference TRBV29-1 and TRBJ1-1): SAVISQKPSRDICQRGTSLTIQCQVDSQVTMMFWYRQQPGQSLTLIATANQGSEATYESGFVIDKFPISRPNLTFSTLTVSNMSPEDSSIYLCSASGTGGTEAFFGQGTRLTVV.

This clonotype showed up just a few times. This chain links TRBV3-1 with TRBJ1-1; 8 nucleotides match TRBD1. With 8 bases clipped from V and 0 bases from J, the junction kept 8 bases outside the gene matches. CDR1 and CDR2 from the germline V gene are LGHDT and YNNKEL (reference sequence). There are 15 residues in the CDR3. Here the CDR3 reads CASRQGRVMNTEAFF. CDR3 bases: TGTGCCAGCCGACAGGGGAGGGTGATGAACACTGAAGCTTTCTTT.

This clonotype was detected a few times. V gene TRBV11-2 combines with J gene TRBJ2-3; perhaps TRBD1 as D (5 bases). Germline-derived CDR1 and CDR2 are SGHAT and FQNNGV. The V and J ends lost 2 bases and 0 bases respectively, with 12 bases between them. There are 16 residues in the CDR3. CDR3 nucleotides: TGTGCCAGCAGCTTATCCTGGACACCGAGCACAGATACGCAGTATTTT. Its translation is CASSLSWTPSTDTQYF. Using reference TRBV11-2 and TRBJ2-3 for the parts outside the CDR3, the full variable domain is EAGVAQSPRYKIIEKRQSVAFWCNPISGHATLYWYQQILGQGPKLLIQFQNNGVVDDSQLPKDRFSAERLKGVDSTLKIQPAKLEDSAVYLCASSLSWTPSTDTQYFGPGTRLTVL.

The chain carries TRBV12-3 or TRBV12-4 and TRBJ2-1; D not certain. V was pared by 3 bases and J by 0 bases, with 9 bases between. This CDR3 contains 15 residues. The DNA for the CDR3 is TGTGCCAGCAGTTTTGACGCGGCCTCCTACAATGAGCAGTTCTTC. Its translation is CASSFDAASYNEQFF.